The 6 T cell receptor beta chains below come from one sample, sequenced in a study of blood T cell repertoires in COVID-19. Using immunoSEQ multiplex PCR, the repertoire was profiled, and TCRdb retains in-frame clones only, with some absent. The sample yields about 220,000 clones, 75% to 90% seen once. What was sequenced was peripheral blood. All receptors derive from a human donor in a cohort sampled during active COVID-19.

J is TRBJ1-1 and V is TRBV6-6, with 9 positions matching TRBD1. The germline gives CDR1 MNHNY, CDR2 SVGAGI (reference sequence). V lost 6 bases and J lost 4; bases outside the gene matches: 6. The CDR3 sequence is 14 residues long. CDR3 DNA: TGTGCCAGCAGCCTGGGACAGGGAGGCACTGAAGCTTTCTTT. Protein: CASSLGQGGTEAFF.

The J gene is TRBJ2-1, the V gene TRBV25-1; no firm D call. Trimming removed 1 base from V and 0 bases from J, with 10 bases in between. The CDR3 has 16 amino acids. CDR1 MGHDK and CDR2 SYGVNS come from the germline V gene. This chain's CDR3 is CASSEFRSSSYNEQFF. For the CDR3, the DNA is TGTGCCAGCAGTGAATTCCGGTCGAGCTCCTACAATGAGCAGTTCTTC. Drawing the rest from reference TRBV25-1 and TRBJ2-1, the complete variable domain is EADIYQTPRYLVIGTGKKITLECSQTMGHDKMYWYQQDPGMELHLIHYSYGVNSTEKGDLSSESTVSRIRTEHFPLTLESARPSHTSQYLCASSEFRSSSYNEQFFGPGTRLTVL.

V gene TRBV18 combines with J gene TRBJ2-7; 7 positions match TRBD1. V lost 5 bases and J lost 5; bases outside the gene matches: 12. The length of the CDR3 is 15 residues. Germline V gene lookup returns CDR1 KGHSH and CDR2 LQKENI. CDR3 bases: TGTGCCAGCTCATCTATGGGACAGCCCGGGAACGAGCAGTACTTC. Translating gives CASSSMGQPGNEQYF.

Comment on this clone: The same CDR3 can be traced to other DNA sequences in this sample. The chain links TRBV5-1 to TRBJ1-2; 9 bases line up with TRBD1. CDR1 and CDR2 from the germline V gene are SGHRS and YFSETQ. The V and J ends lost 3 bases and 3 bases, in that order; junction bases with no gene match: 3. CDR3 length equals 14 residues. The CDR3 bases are TGCGCCAGCAGCTCGGGACAGGGAGACTATGGCTACACCTTC. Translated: CASSSGQGDYGYTF. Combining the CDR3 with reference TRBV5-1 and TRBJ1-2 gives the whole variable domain KAGVTQTPRYLIKTRGQQVTLSCSPISGHRSVSWYQQTPGQGLQFLFEYFSETQRNKGNFPGRFSGRQFSNSRSEMNVSTLELGDSALYLCASSSGQGDYGYTFGSGTRLTVV.

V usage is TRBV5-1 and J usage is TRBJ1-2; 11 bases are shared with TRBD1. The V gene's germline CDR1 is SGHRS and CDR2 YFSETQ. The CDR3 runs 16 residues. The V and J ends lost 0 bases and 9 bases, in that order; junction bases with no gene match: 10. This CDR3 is CASSLAGTGGISSYTF. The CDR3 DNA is TGCGCCAGCAGCTTGGCAGGGACAGGGGGGATTTCAAGCTACACCTTC. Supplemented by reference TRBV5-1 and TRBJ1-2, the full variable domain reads KAGVTQTPRYLIKTRGQQVTLSCSPISGHRSVSWYQQTPGQGLQFLFEYFSETQRNKGNFPGRFSGRQFSNSRSEMNVSTLELGDSALYLCASSLAGTGGISSYTFGSGTRLTVV.

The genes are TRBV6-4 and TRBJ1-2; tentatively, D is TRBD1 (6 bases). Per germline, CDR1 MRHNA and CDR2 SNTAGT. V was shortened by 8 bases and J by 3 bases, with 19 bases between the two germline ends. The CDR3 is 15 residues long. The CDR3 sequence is CASRPTGSSYYGYTF. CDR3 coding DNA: TGTGCCAGCCGTCCGACAGGTTCCTCCTACTATGGCTACACCTTC.